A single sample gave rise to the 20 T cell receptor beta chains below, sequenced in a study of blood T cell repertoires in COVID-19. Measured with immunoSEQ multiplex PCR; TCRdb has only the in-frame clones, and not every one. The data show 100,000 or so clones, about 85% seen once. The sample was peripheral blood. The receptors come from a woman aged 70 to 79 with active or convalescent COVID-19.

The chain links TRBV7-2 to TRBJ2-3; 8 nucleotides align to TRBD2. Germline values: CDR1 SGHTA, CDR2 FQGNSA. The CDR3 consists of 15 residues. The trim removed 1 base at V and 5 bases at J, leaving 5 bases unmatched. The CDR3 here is CASSLVGGAVDTQYF. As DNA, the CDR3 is TGTGCCAGCAGCTTAGTCGGGGGGGCCGTAGATACGCAGTATTTT.

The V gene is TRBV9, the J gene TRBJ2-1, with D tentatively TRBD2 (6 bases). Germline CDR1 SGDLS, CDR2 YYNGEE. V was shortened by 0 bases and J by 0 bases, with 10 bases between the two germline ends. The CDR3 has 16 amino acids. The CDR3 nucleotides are TGTGCCAGCAGCGTAGGGGGAGGTAGCTCCTACAATGAGCAGTTCTTC. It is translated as CASSVGGGSSYNEQFF.

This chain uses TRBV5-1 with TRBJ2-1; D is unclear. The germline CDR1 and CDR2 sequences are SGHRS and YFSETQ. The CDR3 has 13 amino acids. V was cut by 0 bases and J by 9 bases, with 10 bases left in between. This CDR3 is CASSLGSSGEQFF. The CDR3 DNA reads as TGCGCCAGCAGCTTGGGCTCGAGTGGTGAGCAGTTCTTC.

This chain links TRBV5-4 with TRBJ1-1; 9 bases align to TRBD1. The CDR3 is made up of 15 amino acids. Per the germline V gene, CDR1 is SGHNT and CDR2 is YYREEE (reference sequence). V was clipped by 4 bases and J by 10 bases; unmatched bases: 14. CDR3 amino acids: CASSPTGGQNFPAFF. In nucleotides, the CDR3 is TGTGCCAGCAGCCCTACAGGGGGCCAAAACTTCCCAGCTTTCTTT.

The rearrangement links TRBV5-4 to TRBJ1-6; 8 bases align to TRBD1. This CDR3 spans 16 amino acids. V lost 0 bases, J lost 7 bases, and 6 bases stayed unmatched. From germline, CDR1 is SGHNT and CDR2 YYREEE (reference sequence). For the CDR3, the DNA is TGTGCCAGCAGCTTGGGAGGACAGGGAAGGAATTCACCCCTCCACTTT. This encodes CASSLGGQGRNSPLHF.

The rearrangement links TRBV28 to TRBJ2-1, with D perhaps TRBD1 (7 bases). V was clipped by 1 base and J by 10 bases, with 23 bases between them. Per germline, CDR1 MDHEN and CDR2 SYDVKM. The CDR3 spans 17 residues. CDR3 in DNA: TGTGCCAGCAGTTTATCCTTGTGGCCTCAGGGGGGAAACGAGCAGTTCTTC. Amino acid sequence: CASSLSLWPQGGNEQFF.

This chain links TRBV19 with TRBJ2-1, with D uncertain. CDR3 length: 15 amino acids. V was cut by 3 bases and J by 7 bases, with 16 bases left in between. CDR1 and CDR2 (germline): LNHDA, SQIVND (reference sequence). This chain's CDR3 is CASSIANPLWNEQFF. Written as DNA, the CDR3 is TGTGCCAGTAGTATCGCTAACCCCCTGTGGAATGAGCAGTTCTTC.

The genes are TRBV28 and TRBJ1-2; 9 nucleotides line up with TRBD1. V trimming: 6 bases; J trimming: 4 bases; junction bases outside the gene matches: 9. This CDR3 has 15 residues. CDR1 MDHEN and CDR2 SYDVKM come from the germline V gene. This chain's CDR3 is CASRTVGTGSYGYTF. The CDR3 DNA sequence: TGTGCCAGCAGGACCGTGGGGACAGGGAGCTATGGCTACACCTTC.

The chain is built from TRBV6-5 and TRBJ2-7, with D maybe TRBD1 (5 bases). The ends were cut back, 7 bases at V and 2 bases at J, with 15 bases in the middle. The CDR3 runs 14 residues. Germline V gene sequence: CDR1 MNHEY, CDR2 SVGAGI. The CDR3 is CASKTFSTAYEQYF. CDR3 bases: TGTGCCAGCAAGACCTTTTCGACAGCCTACGAGCAGTACTTC.

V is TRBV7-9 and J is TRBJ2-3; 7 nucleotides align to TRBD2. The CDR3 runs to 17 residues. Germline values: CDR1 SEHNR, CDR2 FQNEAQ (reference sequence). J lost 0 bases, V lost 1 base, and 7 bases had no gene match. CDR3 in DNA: TGTGCCAGCAGCTTAGTCTTCGGACTAGGGAGCACAGATACGCAGTATTTT. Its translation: CASSLVFGLGSTDTQYF.

CDR3 nucleotides: TGCGCCAGCAGCCAAGAAGTCGCTAGAACTAACTATGGCTACACCTTC. It encodes CASSQEVARTNYGYTF. The gene calls are TRBV4-3 and TRBJ1-2, with unresolved D. This CDR3 is built from 16 residues. The ends were cut back, 0 bases at V and 0 bases at J, with 11 bases in the middle. Germline V gene lookup returns CDR1 LGHNA and CDR2 YSLEER.

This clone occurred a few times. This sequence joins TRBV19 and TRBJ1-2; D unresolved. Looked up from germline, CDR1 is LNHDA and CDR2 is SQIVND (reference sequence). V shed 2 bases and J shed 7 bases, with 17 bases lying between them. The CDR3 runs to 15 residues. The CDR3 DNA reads TGTGCCAGTAGTATAAGCCCGGACGGAGGGTCTGGCTACACCTTC. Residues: CASSISPDGGSGYTF.

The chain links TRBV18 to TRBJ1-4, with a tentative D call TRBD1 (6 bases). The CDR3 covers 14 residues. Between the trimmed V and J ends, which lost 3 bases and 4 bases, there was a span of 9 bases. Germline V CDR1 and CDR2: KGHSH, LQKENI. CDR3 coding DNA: TGTGCCAGCTCACCCGACAGGAATAATGAAAAACTGTTTTTT. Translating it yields CASSPDRNNEKLFF.

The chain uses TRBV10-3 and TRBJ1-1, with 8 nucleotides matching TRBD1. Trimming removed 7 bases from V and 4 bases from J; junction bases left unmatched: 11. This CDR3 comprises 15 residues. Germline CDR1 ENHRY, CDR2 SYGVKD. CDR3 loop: CAITQGQGSFTEAFF. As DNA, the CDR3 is TGTGCCATCACCCAAGGACAGGGTAGTTTCACTGAAGCTTTCTTT.

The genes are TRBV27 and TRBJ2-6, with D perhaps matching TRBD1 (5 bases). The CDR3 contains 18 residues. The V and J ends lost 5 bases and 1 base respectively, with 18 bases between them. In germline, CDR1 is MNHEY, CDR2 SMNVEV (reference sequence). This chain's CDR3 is CASSPRQGRRSGANVLTF. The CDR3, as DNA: TGTGCCAGCAGTCCCCGTCAGGGCAGAAGGTCTGGGGCCAACGTCCTGACTTTC.

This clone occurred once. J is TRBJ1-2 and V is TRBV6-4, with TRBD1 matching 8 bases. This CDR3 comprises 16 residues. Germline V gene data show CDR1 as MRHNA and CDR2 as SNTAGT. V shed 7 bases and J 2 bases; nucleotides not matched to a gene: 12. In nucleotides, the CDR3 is TGTGCCAGCACCACGATTCCGGGACAGGAAAACTATGGCTACACCTTC. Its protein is CASTTIPGQENYGYTF.

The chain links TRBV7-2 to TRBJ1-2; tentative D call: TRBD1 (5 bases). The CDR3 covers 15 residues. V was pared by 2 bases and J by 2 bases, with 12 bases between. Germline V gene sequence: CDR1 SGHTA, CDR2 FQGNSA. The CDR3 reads CASSLRLTDNYGYTF. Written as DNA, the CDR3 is TGTGCCAGCAGCTTACGCTTGACAGACAACTATGGCTACACCTTC.

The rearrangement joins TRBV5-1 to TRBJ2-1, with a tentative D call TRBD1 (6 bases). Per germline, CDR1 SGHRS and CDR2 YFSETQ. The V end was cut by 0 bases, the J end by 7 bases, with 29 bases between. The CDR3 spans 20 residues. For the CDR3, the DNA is TGCGCCAGCAGCTTGGGGGACACCACATGGCTACCAAGCAGACGGAATGAGCAGTTCTTC. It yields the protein CASSLGDTTWLPSRRNEQFF.

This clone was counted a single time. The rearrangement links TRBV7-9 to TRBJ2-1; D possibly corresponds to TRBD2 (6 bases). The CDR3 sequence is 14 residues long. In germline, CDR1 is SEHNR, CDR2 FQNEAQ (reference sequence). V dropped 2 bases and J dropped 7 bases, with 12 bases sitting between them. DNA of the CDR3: TGTGCCAGCAGCTTACTCCCCAGCGGGAATGAGCAGTTCTTC. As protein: CASSLLPSGNEQFF.

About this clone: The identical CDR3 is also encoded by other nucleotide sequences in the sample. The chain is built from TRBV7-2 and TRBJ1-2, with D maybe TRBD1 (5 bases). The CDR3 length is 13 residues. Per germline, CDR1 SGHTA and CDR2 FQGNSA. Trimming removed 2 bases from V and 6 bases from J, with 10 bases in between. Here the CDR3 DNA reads TGTGCCAGCAGCTTACGGCAGGGTGATGGCTACACCTTC. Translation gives CASSLRQGDGYTF.